These T cell receptor beta chains were read from a single sample in a study of cytomegalovirus exposure and HLA in healthy donors. Only in-frame clones appear in the TCRdb table, and some are missing; sequencing was by immunoSEQ multiplex PCR. The table lists around 110,000 clones, 75% to 90% of them singletons, with 2% to 2.5% in the top ten. Sequenced material: PBMCs. The receptors were gathered from a young man in good health and CMV-seronegative. The CDR3 runs from the conserved cysteine through the conserved F or W. D genes are given only for firm matches. Size values are once, few and many counts, or a class for expanded clones, and some rows have none.

TRBV21-1	NA	TRBJ2-2	NA	TGTGCCAGCAGCGCGCAGACGGGGGGAACCGGGGAGCTGTTTTTT	CASSAQTGGTGELFF
TRBV28	NA	TRBJ1-2	TRBD1	TGTGCCAGCAGTTACCGCCAGGGGGCGGGCTACACCTTC	CASSYRQGAGYTF
TRBV5-1	once	TRBJ2-3	TRBD2	TGCGCCAGCAGCCAATGGGACTACCTTACAGATACGCAGTATTTT	CASSQWDYLTDTQYF
TRBV15	once	TRBJ2-5	TRBD1	TGTGCCACCAGCCAGGAGATAGGGGGCGGAAAGACCCAGTACTTC	CATSQEIGGGKTQYF
TRBV7-2	NA	TRBJ2-5	TRBD2	TGTGCCAGCAGCTCAGAACTAGCGGGGGCCACCGGGACCCAGTACTTC	CASSSELAGATGTQYF
TRBV6-7	NA	TRBJ2-5	NA	TGTGCCAGCAGTTACTGGCCGGGTCTTAAAGAGACCCAGTACTTC	CASSYWPGLKETQYF
TRBV5-1	NA	TRBJ1-6	NA	TGCGCCAGCAGCTTGGACAGGGTGGGGTCACCCCTCCACTTT	CASSLDRVGSPLHF
TRBV6-1	once	TRBJ1-2	NA	TGTGCCAGCAGTGAATCGGGGTCCTATGGCTACACCTTC	CASSESGSYGYTF
TRBV10-2	once	TRBJ2-7	TRBD2	TGCGCCAGCAGTGGTTGGACTAGCGGGGGGGGCGAGCAGTACTTC	CASSGWTSGGGEQYF
TRBV6-5	NA	TRBJ1-5	NA	TGTGCCAGCAGTTACTCCGGACACTATAGCAATCAGCCCCAGCATTTT	CASSYSGHYSNQPQHF
TRBV18	NA	TRBJ2-3	NA	TGTGCCAGCTCACCACCGGAGGGCGATACGCAGTATTTT	CASSPPEGDTQYF
TRBV21-1	few	TRBJ1-1	NA	TGTGCCAGCAGTTCAGGGCTCACTGAAGCTTTCTTT	CASSSGLTEAFF
TRBV7-9	NA	TRBJ1-2	TRBD1	TGTGCCAGCAGCCACGAGACAGGGGTGAGCTATGGCTACACCTTC	CASSHETGVSYGYTF
TRBV5-4	NA	TRBJ1-1	TRBD1	TGTGCCAGCAGCTTGGGGGCACAGGGGCTCGGTACTGAAGCTTTCTTT	CASSLGAQGLGTEAFF
TRBV7-2	NA	TRBJ1-4	NA	TGTGCCAACAGCTTTTATGTAGGAGACGAAAAACTGTTTTTT	CANSFYVGDEKLFF
TRBV5-1	NA	TRBJ2-7	TRBD2	TGCGCCAGCAGCTTGTTCGGGGGGGGCGACGAGCAGTACTTC	CASSLFGGGDEQYF
TRBV4-2	few	TRBJ2-5	TRBD2	TGTGCCAGCAGCCAATTGGCGGGGGGGCAAGAGACCCAGTACTTC	CASSQLAGGQETQYF
TRBV2	NA	TRBJ1-6	TRBD1	TGTGCCAGCAGGGGTTTAGGGGGCAGATCCTATAATTCACCCCTCCACTTT	CASRGLGGRSYNSPLHF
TRBV18	NA	TRBJ1-4	NA	TGTGCCAGCTCCCGGGGGGGTCCGGCTAATGAAAAACTGTTTTTT	CASSRGGPANEKLFF
TRBV19	NA	TRBJ1-6	NA	TGTGCCAGTAGTATGGCGGGGGAGCATTCACCCCTCCACTTT	CASSMAGEHSPLHF
TRBV13	NA	TRBJ2-7	NA	TGTGCCAGCAGCTTCGCCCAGGACTACGAGCAGTACTTC	CASSFAQDYEQYF
TRBV29-1	NA	TRBJ2-2	TRBD2	TGCAGCGCCTTAGCGGGGGGAAGAACCGGGGAGCTGTTTTTT	CSALAGGRTGELFF
TRBV7-6	NA	TRBJ1-1	NA	TGTGCCAGCAGCCGCGGAGGGAACACTGAAGCTTTCTTT	CASSRGGNTEAFF
TRBV5-1	NA	TRBJ2-4	TRBD1	TGCGCCAGCAGCTTCCGAGGGGGCGCAGCCAAAAACATTCAGTACTTC	CASSFRGGAAKNIQYF
TRBV7-9	NA	TRBJ2-1	NA	TGTGCCAGCAGCCCTATAGCGGGACAGACCTACAATGAGCAGTTCTTC	CASSPIAGQTYNEQFF
TRBV7-6	NA	TRBJ1-4	TRBD1	TGTGCCAGCAGCTTAGAAGGACGGGACAGGAATGAAAAACTGTTTTTT	CASSLEGRDRNEKLFF
TRBV5-1	NA	TRBJ2-7	NA	TGCGCCAGCAGCTTCCAGACAGTGTGGCCCTACGAGCAGTACTTC	CASSFQTVWPYEQYF
TRBV10-1	NA	TRBJ1-4	NA	TGCGCCAGCAGTGAGTTTGAACAGGGATTCAAGGAAAAACTGTTTTTT	CASSEFEQGFKEKLFF
TRBV28	NA	TRBJ2-1	TRBD1	TGTGCCAGCAGCTTGACCGGGACAGCTTACAATGAGCAGTTCTTC	CASSLTGTAYNEQFF
TRBV9	NA	TRBJ2-1	TRBD2	TGTGCCAGCAGCCCCTCCTTCCACGGGGGGTTTGAGCAGTTCTTC	CASSPSFHGGFEQFF
TRBV28	once	TRBJ1-2	TRBD1	TGTGCCAGCAGGTCGACAGGGAACGGGGGCTACACCTTC	CASRSTGNGGYTF
TRBV7-2	NA	TRBJ1-6	TRBD1	TGTGCCAGCAGCCTAATATCCGGGACAGGGGATTCACCCCTCCACTTT	CASSLISGTGDSPLHF
TRBV5-1	NA	TRBJ1-6	NA	TGCGCCAGCAGCGGAGGGGACGGCAGCTCCTATAATTCACCCCTCCACTTT	CASSGGDGSSYNSPLHF
TRBV6-5	NA	TRBJ1-1	NA	TGTGCCAGTTCCCTCGCGGGGGGGCGCGGCACTGAAGCTTTCTTT	CASSLAGGRGTEAFF
TRBV6-5	NA	TRBJ1-4	NA	TGTGCCAGCGGGAGGGCAACTAATGAAAAACTGTTTTTT	CASGRATNEKLFF
TRBV6-5	NA	TRBJ1-2	NA	TGTGCCAGCAGTTACAGGGCCGGGGGTGGGGGCTACACCTTC	CASSYRAGGGGYTF
TRBV7-2	NA	TRBJ1-5	NA	TGTGCCAGCAGGGACAGCCTAGGACAGCCCCAGCATTTT	CASRDSLGQPQHF
TRBV15	NA	TRBJ1-2	TRBD1	TGTGCCACCAGCAGAGCCCCCGGGACAGGGAGGGGGCACGGCTATGGCTACACCTTC	CATSRAPGTGRGHGYGYTF
TRBV21-1	NA	TRBJ2-1	NA	TGTGCCAGCAGCCCAACCACCCCCGTCCGCGGGGGTTTTGGTGAGCAGTTCTTC	CASSPTTPVRGGFGEQFF
TRBV6-1	few	TRBJ1-2	TRBD1	TGTGCCAGCAGTAGGGGGCATGGCTACACCTTC	CASSRGHGYTF
TRBV5-1	NA	TRBJ2-2	TRBD1	TGCGCCAGCAGCTCGCAGGGGGACCTGAACACCGGGGAGCTGTTTTTT	CASSSQGDLNTGELFF
TRBV5-4	NA	TRBJ1-1	NA	TGTGCCAGCAGCGCGAAACGGGAGGGGAACACTGAAGCTTTCTTT	CASSAKREGNTEAFF
TRBV5-4	few	TRBJ1-6	NA	TGTGCCAGCAGCTTGGGGGTGCGTGCAGGGAATTCACCCCTCCACTTT	CASSLGVRAGNSPLHF
TRBV5-4	NA	TRBJ2-1	NA	TGTGCCAGCAGTCACGGTTCGGAGGGACTGTCGAATGAGCAGTTCTTC	CASSHGSEGLSNEQFF
TRBV11-2	NA	TRBJ2-2	TRBD1	TGTGCCAGCAGCCCCGGGACAGGGATCGGGGAGCTGTTTTTT	CASSPGTGIGELFF
TRBV6-5	NA	TRBJ2-4	NA	TGTGCCAGCAGTGCCCCCGGGACACTAAACATTCAGTACTTC	CASSAPGTLNIQYF
TRBV18	once	TRBJ2-3	NA	TGTGCCAGCTCACCTGTCAGTGGCGGGGTGATAGATACGCAGTATTTT	CASSPVSGGVIDTQYF
TRBV28	NA	TRBJ2-1	TRBD2	TGTGCCAGCAGTTTCGGGGGGGCCAATGAGCAGTTCTTC	CASSFGGANEQFF
TRBV5-1	few	TRBJ1-5	TRBD1	TGCGCCAGCTCCCAGGATACAGGGGGCGGACAGCCCCAGCATTTT	CASSQDTGGGQPQHF
TRBV6-5	NA	TRBJ2-1	NA	TGTGCCAGCAGACGACAGCCCTACAATGAGCAGTTCTTC	CASRRQPYNEQFF
TRBV19	once	TRBJ2-5	TRBD2	TGTGCCAGTAGTCCCCAAGCGGGGGGCAGGAAGACCCAGTACTTC	CASSPQAGGRKTQYF
TRBV10-3	NA	TRBJ2-3	TRBD2	TGTGCCATCGGAGCGGGGGGCCCTAGCACAGATACGCAGTATTTT	CAIGAGGPSTDTQYF
TRBV9	NA	TRBJ2-3	TRBD2	TGTGCCAGCAGCGTAGGGGCGGGGGGTCCCGGGGATACGCAGTATTTT	CASSVGAGGPGDTQYF
TRBV29-1	NA	TRBJ2-1	TRBD2	TGCAGCGTTGAAATGTCGCGGACTAGCAGGCCCTACAATGAGCAGTTCTTC	CSVEMSRTSRPYNEQFF
TRBV9	few	TRBJ1-1	TRBD1	TGTGCCAGCAGCGTAGGAGGAACAGGGGCAGAGAACACTGAAGCTTTCTTT	CASSVGGTGAENTEAFF
TRBV5-4	NA	TRBJ2-7	TRBD1	TGTGCCAGCAGCCCTGACAGGGGGCCTCCCTACGAGCAGTACTTC	CASSPDRGPPYEQYF
TRBV4-3	few	TRBJ2-3	TRBD2	TGCGCCAGCAGCCAAGATACCCAGCGGGGGGGAGCAGATACGCAGTATTTT	CASSQDTQRGGADTQYF
TRBV5-1	NA	TRBJ2-3	TRBD1	TGCGCCAGCAGTGACAGGGGGCAGGGGGATACGCAGTATTTT	CASSDRGQGDTQYF
TRBV7-9	NA	TRBJ2-1	NA	TGTGCCAGCAGCTCCCGGACAGAACCAACCTACAATGAGCAGTTCTTC	CASSSRTEPTYNEQFF
TRBV7-2	NA	TRBJ2-7	TRBD1	TGTGCCAGCAGTCCAGGGGGAACAGCCATTAGTTACTACGAGCAGTACTTC	CASSPGGTAISYYEQYF